A single sample gave rise to the 20 T cell receptor beta chains below, sequenced in a study of beta chain features in type 1 diabetes. Study-level points and caveats: In every one of the four CD4+ subsets, TCRB CDR3s were moderately but significantly shorter in Type 1 diabetes patients.

As every portion of the isolated RNA was reverse transcribed, the sequencing read expressed TCRB transcripts. Here immunoSEQ multiplex PCR was the method, and the copy in TCRdb shows in-frame clones only, minus some. The table shows 280,000 or so clones, with 15% occurring only once. Their antigens remain unidentified. The sequencing sample was made of naive CD4+ T cells from blood. The receptors derive from a man younger than 30 with type 1 diabetes.

The chain combines TRBV28 with TRBJ2-2, with 9 nucleotides matching TRBD1. V dropped 9 bases and J dropped 3; count of bases not matched to a gene: 8. The CDR3 spans 15 residues. Germline values: CDR1 MDHEN, CDR2 SYDVKM. Here the CDR3 DNA reads TGTGCCAGTGCCCGCCGGGACAGGGACACCGGGGAGCTGTTTTTT. Its translation: CASARRDRDTGELFF.

The V gene is TRBV18, the J gene TRBJ1-5; 7 nucleotides match TRBD1. With V trimmed by 2 bases and J by 7 bases, 8 bases remained unmatched. The germline gives CDR1 KGHSH, CDR2 LQKENI. This CDR3 spans 15 amino acids. The CDR3 protein is CASSPGQGVRQPQHF. Here the CDR3 DNA reads TGTGCCAGCTCACCAGGGCAGGGGGTAAGACAGCCCCAGCATTTT.

V usage is TRBV7-2 and J usage is TRBJ2-7, with 12 bases matching TRBD2. The CDR3 covers 14 residues. Losses at the gene ends were 6 bases for V and 3 bases for J; bases not matched to a gene: 3. The germline gives CDR1 SGHTA, CDR2 FQGNSA. The chain's CDR3 is CASRPTSGGYEQYF. CDR3 nucleotide sequence: TGTGCCAGCAGACCGACTAGCGGGGGCTACGAGCAGTACTTC.

This clone has a handful of counts. The chain employs TRBV9 and TRBJ1-2; possibly TRBD1 for D (6 bases). The germline CDR1 and CDR2 sequences are SGDLS and YYNGEE. The CDR3 extends over 14 amino acids. V was trimmed by 4 bases and J by 3 bases, leaving 13 bases between them. The CDR3 sequence is CASSPRPGDYGYTF. In DNA form, the CDR3 reads TGTGCCAGCAGCCCCCGCCCAGGGGACTATGGCTACACCTTC.

The chain couples TRBV7-9 to TRBJ2-3; 8 bases fit TRBD2. Losses at the gene ends were 2 bases for V and 7 bases for J; bases not matched to a gene: 8. The CDR3 spans 15 residues. Germline-derived CDR1 and CDR2 are SEHNR and FQNEAQ (reference sequence). The CDR3 sequence is CASSLTSGSTNTQYF. Here the CDR3 DNA reads TGTGCCAGCAGCTTAACCAGCGGGAGTACGAATACGCAGTATTTT.

The J gene is TRBJ1-1, the V gene TRBV19, with D maybe TRBD1 (5 bases). V lost 4 bases and J 6 bases, leaving 15 bases between the germline ends. The V gene's germline CDR1 is LNHDA and CDR2 SQIVND (reference sequence). This CDR3 comprises 14 residues. The CDR3, as DNA: TGTGCCAGTAGTACCACTTGGCCGACAGCTGAAGCTTTCTTT. Amino acids: CASSTTWPTAEAFF. The entire variable domain, with the rest obtained from reference TRBV19 and TRBJ1-1, is as follows: DGGITQSPKYLFRKEGQNVTLSCEQNLNHDAMYWYRQDPGQGLRLIYYSQIVNDFQKGDIAEGYSVSREKKESFPLTVTSAQKNPTAFYLCASSTTWPTAEAFFGQGTRLTVV.

Only a few counts were recorded for this clone. The chain has TRBV9 and TRBJ1-1; a weak D match, TRBD1 (5 bases). The V and J ends lost 0 bases and 4 bases respectively, with 16 bases between them. CDR1 SGDLS and CDR2 YYNGEE come from the germline V gene. There are 16 residues in the CDR3. CDR3 DNA: TGTGCCAGCAGCGTAGGACTCCTAAGGGGCGGCACTGAAGCTTTCTTT. As protein: CASSVGLLRGGTEAFF. The whole variable domain, remainder taken from reference TRBV9 and TRBJ1-1, is DSGVTQTPKHLITATGQRVTLRCSPRSGDLSVYWYQQSLDQGLQFLIQYYNGEERAKGNILERFSAQQFPDLHSELNLSSLELGDSALYFCASSVGLLRGGTEAFFGQGTRLTVV.

This clone was observed a few times. The V call is TRBV7-6, the J call TRBJ1-4; 7 positions agree with TRBD1. The CDR3 sequence is 14 residues long. J gave up 5 bases and V 3 bases, and 3 bases lay outside the gene matches. CDR1 is SGHVS and CDR2 is FNYEAQ in the germline V gene. The CDR3 spells CASSLGQTNEKLFF. The CDR3 nucleotides are TGTGCCAGCAGCTTGGGACAGACAAATGAAAAACTGTTTTTT. Together with reference TRBV7-6 and TRBJ1-4, the CDR3 gives the full variable domain: GAGVSQSPRYKVTKRGQDVALRCDPISGHVSLYWYRQALGQGPEFLTYFNYEAQQDKSGLPNDRFSAERPEGSISTLTIQRTEQRDSAMYRCASSLGQTNEKLFFGSGTQLSVL.

In this sample, this clone turned up a few times. The rearrangement uses TRBV15 and TRBJ2-1; 15 bases line up with TRBD2. The CDR3 covers 17 residues. CDR1 and CDR2 (germline): LNHNV, YYDKDF (reference sequence). With V trimmed by 5 bases and J by 2 bases, 4 bases remained unmatched. The CDR3 sequence is CATSLWTSGGAYNEQFF. DNA of the CDR3: TGTGCCACCAGCCTCTGGACTAGCGGGGGGGCCTACAATGAGCAGTTCTTC.

This clone was counted between two and nine times. This sequence joins TRBV5-1 and TRBJ2-1; 16 bases fit TRBD2. The CDR3 contains 16 residues. In germline, CDR1 is SGHRS, CDR2 YFSETQ. Trimming at V came to 4 bases and at J to 8 bases, leaving 6 bases not matched to a gene. The CDR3 loop is CASSPPGLAGGDEQFF. CDR3 sequence (DNA): TGCGCCAGCAGCCCTCCGGGACTAGCGGGAGGGGATGAGCAGTTCTTC.

CDR3 coding DNA: TGTGCCAGCAGCCCCCTGGGACAGCCTAACTCCTACGAGCAGTACTTC. It translates to CASSPLGQPNSYEQYF. This chain uses TRBV14 with TRBJ2-7, with TRBD1 matching 7 bases. The CDR3 sequence is 16 residues long. Germline lookup yields CDR1 SGHDN and CDR2 FVKESK. The V segment lost 4 bases and the J segment 0 bases; nucleotides outside the gene matches: 9. Together with reference TRBV14 and TRBJ2-7, the CDR3 gives the full variable domain: EAGVTQFPSHSVIEKGQTVTLRCDPISGHDNLYWYRRVMGKEIKFLLHFVKESKQDESGMPNNRFLAERTGGTYSTLKVQPAELEDSGVYFCASSPLGQPNSYEQYFGPGTRLTVT.

The sample holds a few counts of this clone. V usage is TRBV30 and J usage is TRBJ1-1; a possible D gene is TRBD1 (5 bases). The CDR3 runs to 14 residues. V was cut by 0 bases and J by 5 bases, with 13 bases left in between. Germline V gives CDR1 GTSNPN, CDR2 SVGIG (reference sequence). The CDR3 nucleotides read TGTGCCTGGAGTGTATCCATTCCAGGGACTGAAGCTTTCTTT. It yields the protein CAWSVSIPGTEAFF.

This clone was counted between two and nine times. V is TRBV15 and J is TRBJ2-7; no clear D. Germline V gene lookup returns CDR1 LNHNV and CDR2 YYDKDF (reference sequence). CDR3 length: 13 amino acids. V dropped 3 bases and J dropped 4 bases, with 10 bases sitting between them. The CDR3 protein is CATSRTQDYEQYF. The DNA of the CDR3 is TGTGCCACCAGCAGGACCCAGGATTACGAGCAGTACTTC.

The V call is TRBV7-9, the J call TRBJ2-3; 12 bases agree with TRBD2. Germline-derived CDR1 and CDR2 are SEHNR and FQNEAQ (reference sequence). Unmatched junction bases numbered 7, after V lost 6 bases and J lost 3 bases. The CDR3 runs 16 residues. The CDR3 sequence is CASSYPTSGGTDTQYF. CDR3 bases: TGTGCCAGCAGTTACCCGACTAGCGGGGGTACAGATACGCAGTATTTT.

In this sample, this clone turned up a few times. The rearrangement uses TRBV9 and TRBJ2-3, with TRBD2 identical over 8 bases. The CDR3 runs 16 residues. V trimming: 5 bases; J trimming: 5 bases; junction bases outside the gene matches: 13. From germline, CDR1 is SGDLS and CDR2 YYNGEE. The CDR3 loop is CASSARERGIGDTQYF. CDR3 bases: TGTGCCAGCAGTGCTCGGGAGCGGGGGATCGGAGATACGCAGTATTTT. The full variable domain, its missing parts supplied by reference TRBV9 and TRBJ2-3, is DSGVTQTPKHLITATGQRVTLRCSPRSGDLSVYWYQQSLDQGLQFLIQYYNGEERAKGNILERFSAQQFPDLHSELNLSSLELGDSALYFCASSARERGIGDTQYFGPGTRLTVL.

The chain combines TRBV30 with TRBJ1-5; D is perhaps TRBD1 (5 bases). V gave up 2 bases and J gave up 2 bases, with 7 bases separating them. Looked up from germline, CDR1 is GTSNPN and CDR2 is SVGIG (reference sequence). This CDR3 spans 13 amino acids. The CDR3: CAWSTRGNQPQHF. The CDR3 nucleotides are TGTGCCTGGAGTACCAGGGGCAATCAGCCCCAGCATTTT. The whole variable domain, remainder taken from reference TRBV30 and TRBJ1-5, is SQTIHQWPATLVQPVGSPLSLECTVEGTSNPNLYWYRQAAGRGLQLLFYSVGIGQISSEVPQNLSASRPQDRQFILSSKKLLLSDSGFYLCAWSTRGNQPQHFGDGTRLSIL.

The V gene is TRBV5-1, the J gene TRBJ1-1; 8 nucleotides agree with TRBD1. Losses at the gene ends were 2 bases for V and 1 base for J; bases not matched to a gene: 4. Germline CDR1 is SGHRS and CDR2 is YFSETQ. The length of the CDR3 is 15 residues. CDR3 coding DNA: TGCGCCAGCAGCTTCGACAGGGGCGCGAACACTGAAGCTTTCTTT. This sequence encodes CASSFDRGANTEAFF.

V and J are TRBV7-9 and TRBJ2-2, with D unclear. This CDR3 is built from 16 residues. CDR1 SEHNR and CDR2 FQNEAQ come from the germline V gene (reference sequence). V lost 2 bases and J lost 5, with 15 bases in between. CDR3 DNA sequence: TGTGCCAGCAGCTTATCAATGACATCCACGACCGGGGAGCTGTTTTTT. Its translation is CASSLSMTSTTGELFF.

V usage is TRBV7-2 and J usage is TRBJ1-1, with TRBD1 as a possible D gene (6 bases). The CDR3 is made up of 15 amino acids. The V gene's germline CDR1 is SGHTA and CDR2 FQGNSA. V lost 0 bases and J 6 bases, leaving 14 bases between the germline ends. As DNA, the CDR3 is TGTGCCAGCAGCTTAGCCGGGGGGCTTTCATCTGAAGCTTTCTTT. Translated, it gives CASSLAGGLSSEAFF.

This clone has more than one count but fewer than ten. The chain joins TRBV4-3 to TRBJ2-6; TRBD2 might be the D (5 bases). There are 19 residues in the CDR3. Germline-derived CDR1 and CDR2 are LGHNA and YSLEER. Trimming removed 1 base from V and 3 bases from J, with 19 bases in between. CDR3 amino acids: CASSQALTRGLGGANVLTF. The CDR3 coding sequence is TGCGCCAGCAGCCAAGCTCTCACACGGGGTCTTGGTGGGGCCAACGTCCTGACTTTC.